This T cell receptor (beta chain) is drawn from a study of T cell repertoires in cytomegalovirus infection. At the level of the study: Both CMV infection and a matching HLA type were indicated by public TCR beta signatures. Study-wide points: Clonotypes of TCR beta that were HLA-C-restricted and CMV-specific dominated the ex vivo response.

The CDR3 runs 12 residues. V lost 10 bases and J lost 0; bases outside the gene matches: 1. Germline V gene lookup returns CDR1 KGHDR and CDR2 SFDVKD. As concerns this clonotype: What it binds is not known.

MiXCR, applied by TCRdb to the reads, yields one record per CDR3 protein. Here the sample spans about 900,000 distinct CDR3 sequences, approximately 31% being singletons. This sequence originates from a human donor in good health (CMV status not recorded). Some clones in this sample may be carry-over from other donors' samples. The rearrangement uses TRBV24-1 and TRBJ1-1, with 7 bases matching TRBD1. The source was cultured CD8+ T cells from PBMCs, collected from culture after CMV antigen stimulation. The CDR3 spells CATTGVNTEAFF. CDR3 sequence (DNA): TGTGCCACAACAGGGGTGAACACTGAAGCTTTCTTT.